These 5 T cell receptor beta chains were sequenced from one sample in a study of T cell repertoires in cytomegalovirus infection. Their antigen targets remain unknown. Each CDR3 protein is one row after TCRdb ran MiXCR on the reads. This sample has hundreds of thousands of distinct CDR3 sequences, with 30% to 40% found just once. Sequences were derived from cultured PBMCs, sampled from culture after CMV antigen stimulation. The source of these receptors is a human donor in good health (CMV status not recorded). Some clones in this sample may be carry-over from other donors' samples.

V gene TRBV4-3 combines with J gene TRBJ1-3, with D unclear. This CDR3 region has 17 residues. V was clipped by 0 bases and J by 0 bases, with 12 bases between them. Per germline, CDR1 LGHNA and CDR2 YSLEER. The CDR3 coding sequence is TGCGCCAGCAGCCAAGATACCGCCAGGCTCTCTGGAAACACCATATATTTT. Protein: CASSQDTARLSGNTIYF.

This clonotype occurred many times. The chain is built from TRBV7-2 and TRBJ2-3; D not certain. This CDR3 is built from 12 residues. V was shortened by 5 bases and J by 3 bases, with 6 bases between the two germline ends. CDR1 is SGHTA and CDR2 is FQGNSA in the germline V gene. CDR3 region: CASSHQTDTQYF. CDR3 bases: TGTGCCAGCAGCCACCAGACAGATACGCAGTATTTT.

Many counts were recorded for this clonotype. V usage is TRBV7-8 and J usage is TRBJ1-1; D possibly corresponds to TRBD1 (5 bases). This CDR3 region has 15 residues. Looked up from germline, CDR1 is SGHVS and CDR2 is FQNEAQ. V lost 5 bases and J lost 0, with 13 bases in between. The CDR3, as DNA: TGTGCCAGCAGCCGTAACAGGCCTATGAACACTGAAGCTTTCTTT. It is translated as CASSRNRPMNTEAFF.

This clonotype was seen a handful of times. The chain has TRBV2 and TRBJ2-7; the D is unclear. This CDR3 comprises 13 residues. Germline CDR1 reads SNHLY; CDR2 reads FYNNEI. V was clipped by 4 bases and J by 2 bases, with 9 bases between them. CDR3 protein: CASSVAATYEQYF. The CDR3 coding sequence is TGTGCCAGCAGTGTTGCGGCAACCTACGAGCAGTACTTC.

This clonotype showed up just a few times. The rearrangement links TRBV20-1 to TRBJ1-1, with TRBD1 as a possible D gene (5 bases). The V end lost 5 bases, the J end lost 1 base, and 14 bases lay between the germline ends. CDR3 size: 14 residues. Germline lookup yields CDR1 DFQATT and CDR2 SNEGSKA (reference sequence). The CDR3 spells CSALDRLKNTEAFF. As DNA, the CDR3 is TGCAGTGCTTTAGACAGACTAAAGAACACTGAAGCTTTCTTT.